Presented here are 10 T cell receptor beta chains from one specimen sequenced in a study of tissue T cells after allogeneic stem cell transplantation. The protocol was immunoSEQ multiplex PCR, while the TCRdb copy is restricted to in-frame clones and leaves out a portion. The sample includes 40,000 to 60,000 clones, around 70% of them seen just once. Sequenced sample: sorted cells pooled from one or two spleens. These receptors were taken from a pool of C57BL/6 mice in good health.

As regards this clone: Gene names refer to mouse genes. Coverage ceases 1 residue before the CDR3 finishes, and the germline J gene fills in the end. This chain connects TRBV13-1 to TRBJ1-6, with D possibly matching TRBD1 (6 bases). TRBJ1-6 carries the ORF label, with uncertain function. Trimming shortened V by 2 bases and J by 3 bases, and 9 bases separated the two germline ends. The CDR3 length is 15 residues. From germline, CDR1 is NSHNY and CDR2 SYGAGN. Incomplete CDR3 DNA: TGTGCCAGCAGTGAGGGCAGGGGCTATAATTCGCCCCTCTAC. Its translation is CASSEGRGYNSPLY. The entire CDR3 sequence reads CASSEGRGYNSPLYF.

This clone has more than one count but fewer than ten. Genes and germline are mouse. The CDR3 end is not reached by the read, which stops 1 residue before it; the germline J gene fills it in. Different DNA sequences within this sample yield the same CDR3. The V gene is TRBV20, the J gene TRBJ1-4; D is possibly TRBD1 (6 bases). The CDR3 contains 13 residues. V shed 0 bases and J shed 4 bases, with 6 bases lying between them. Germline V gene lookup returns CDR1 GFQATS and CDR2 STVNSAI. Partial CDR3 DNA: TGTGGTGCTAGGGACAGGGGCAACGAAAGATTATTT. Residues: CGARDRGNERLF. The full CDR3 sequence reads CGARDRGNERLFF.

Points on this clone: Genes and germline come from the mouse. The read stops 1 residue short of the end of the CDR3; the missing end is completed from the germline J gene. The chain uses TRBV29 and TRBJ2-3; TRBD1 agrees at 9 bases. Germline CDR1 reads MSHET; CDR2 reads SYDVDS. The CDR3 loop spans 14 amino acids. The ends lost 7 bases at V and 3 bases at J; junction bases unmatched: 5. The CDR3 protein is CASNHRGRAETLYF. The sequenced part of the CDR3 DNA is TGTGCTAGCAACCACAGGGGGCGAGCAGAAACGCTGTAT. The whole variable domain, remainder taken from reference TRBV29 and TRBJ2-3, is DMKVTQMPRYLIKRMGENVLLECGQDMSHETMYWYRQDPGLGLQLIYISYDVDSNSEGDIPKGYRVSRKKREHFSLILDSAKTNQTSVYFCASNHRGRAETLYFGSGTRLTVL.

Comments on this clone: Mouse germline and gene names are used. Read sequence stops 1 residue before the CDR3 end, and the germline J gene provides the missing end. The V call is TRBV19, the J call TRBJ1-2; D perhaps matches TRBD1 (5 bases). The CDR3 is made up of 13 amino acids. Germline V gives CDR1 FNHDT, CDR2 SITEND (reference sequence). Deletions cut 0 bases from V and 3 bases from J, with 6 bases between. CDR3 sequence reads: CASSIARDSDYTF. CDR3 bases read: TGTGCCAGCAGTATAGCCAGGGACTCCGACTACACC.

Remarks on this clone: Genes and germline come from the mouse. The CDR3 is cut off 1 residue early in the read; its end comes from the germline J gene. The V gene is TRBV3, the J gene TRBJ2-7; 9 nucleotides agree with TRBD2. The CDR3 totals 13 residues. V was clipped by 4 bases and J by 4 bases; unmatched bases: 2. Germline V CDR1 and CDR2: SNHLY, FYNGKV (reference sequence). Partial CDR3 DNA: TGTGCCAGCAGCTCTGGGGGGGGGTATGAACAGTAC. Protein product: CASSSGGGYEQY. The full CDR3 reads CASSSGGGYEQYF.

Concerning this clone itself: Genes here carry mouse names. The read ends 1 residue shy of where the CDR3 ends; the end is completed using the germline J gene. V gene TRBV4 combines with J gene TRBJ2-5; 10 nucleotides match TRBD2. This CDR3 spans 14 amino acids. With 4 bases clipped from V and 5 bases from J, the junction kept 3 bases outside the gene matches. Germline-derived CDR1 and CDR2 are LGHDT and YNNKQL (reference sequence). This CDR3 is CASSFGLGVDTQYF. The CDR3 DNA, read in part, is TGTGCCAGCAGCTTTGGACTGGGGGTAGACACCCAGTAC.

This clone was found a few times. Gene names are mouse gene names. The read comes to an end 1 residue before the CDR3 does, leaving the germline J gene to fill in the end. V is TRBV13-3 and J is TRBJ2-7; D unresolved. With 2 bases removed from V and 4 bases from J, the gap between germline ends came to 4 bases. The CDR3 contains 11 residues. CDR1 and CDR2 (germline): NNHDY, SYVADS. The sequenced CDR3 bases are TGTGCCAGCAGTGAAAAATATGAACAGTAC. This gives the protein CASSEKYEQY. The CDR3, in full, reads CASSEKYEQYF.

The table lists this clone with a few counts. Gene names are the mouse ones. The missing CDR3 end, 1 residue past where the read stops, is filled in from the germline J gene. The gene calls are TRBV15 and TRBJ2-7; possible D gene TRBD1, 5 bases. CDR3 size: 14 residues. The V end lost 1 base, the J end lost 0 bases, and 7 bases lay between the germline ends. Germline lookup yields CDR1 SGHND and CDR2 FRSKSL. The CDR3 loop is CASSLEGDSYEQYF. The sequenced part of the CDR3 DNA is TGTGCCAGCAGTTTAGAAGGGGACTCCTATGAACAGTAC.

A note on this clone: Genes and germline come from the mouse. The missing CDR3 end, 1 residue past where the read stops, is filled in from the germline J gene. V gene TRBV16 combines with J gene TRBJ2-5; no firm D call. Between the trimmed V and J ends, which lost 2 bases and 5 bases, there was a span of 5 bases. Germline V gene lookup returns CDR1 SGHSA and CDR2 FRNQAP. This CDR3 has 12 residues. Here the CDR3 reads CASSLKGDTQYF. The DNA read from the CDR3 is TGTGCAAGCAGCTTAAAGGGAGACACCCAGTAC.

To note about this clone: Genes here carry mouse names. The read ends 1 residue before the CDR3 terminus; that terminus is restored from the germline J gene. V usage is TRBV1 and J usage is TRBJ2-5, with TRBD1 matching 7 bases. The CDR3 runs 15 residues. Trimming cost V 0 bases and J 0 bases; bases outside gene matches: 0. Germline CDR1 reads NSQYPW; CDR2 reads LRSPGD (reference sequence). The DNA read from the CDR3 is TGCACCTGCAGTGCAGACAGGGGGAACCAAGACACCCAGTAC. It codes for CTCSADRGNQDTQY. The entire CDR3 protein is CTCSADRGNQDTQYF.